These T cell receptor beta chains were read from a single sample in a study of Ad26.COV2.S vaccination and SARS-CoV-2 variants. Assay: immunoSEQ multiplex PCR; the TCRdb copy retains only in-frame clones and omits some. The table lists about 350,000 clones, more than 75% of them singletons. Sample: peripheral blood, taken in a trial of Ad26.COV2.S vaccine versus placebo. The receptors shown here come from a person between 18 and 65 years old who received the Ad26.COV2.S COVID-19 vaccine or a placebo. Each CDR3 is given with its conserved first and last residue. The D gene is left open where the match is weak. Some rows have no size entry. The others give once, few or many, or a class for an expanded clone.

TRBJ1-5	TRBV18	-	-	CASSPQQAGSNQPQHF	TGTGCCAGCTCACCTCAACAGGCGGGTAGCAATCAGCCCCAGCATTTT
TRBJ2-7	TRBV19	TRBD2	-	CASSIGLAGAVTYEQYF	TGTGCCAGTAGTATAGGGCTAGCGGGAGCTGTAACCTACGAGCAGTACTTC
TRBJ1-1	TRBV18	TRBD1	-	CASSPAGTGDTEAFF	TGTGCCAGCTCACCAGCTGGGACAGGGGACACTGAAGCTTTCTTT
TRBJ2-7	TRBV14	-	-	CASSVGRSYEQYF	TGTGCCAGCAGCGTAGGGCGCTCCTACGAGCAGTACTTC
TRBJ1-1	TRBV4-3	-	-	CASSRDRYMNTEAFF	TGCGCCAGCAGCCGAGACAGGTACATGAACACTGAAGCTTTCTTT
TRBJ2-3	TRBV7-6	TRBD2	-	CASSSYLAGSTDTQYF	TGTGCCAGCAGCTCCTACCTAGCGGGGAGCACAGATACGCAGTATTTT
TRBJ1-6	TRBV5-6	TRBD1	-	CASSFGTGGTPLHF	TGTGCCAGCAGCTTCGGGACAGGGGGAACACCCCTCCACTTT
TRBJ2-2	TRBV29-1	-	-	CSVTANTGELFF	TGCAGCGTTACGGCTAACACCGGGGAGCTGTTTTTT
TRBJ1-1	TRBV19	TRBD1	-	CASSLNFRGPTEAFF	TGTGCCAGTAGCCTAAATTTCAGGGGGCCCACTGAAGCTTTCTTT
TRBJ2-5	TRBV9	-	-	CASSPRGRDQETQYF	TGTGCCAGCAGCCCGAGGGGGAGAGACCAAGAGACCCAGTACTTC
TRBJ2-7	TRBV6-2/TRBV6-3	-	-	CASSLDGTYEQYF	TGTGCCAGCAGTCTGGACGGGACCTACGAGCAGTACTTC
TRBJ1-1	TRBV7-9	TRBD1	-	CASSSPGQGLWEAFF	TGTGCCAGCAGCTCCCCGGGACAGGGATTGTGGGAAGCTTTCTTT
TRBJ1-1	TRBV10-3	-	-	CAISGSGIGLNTEAFF	TGTGCCATCAGTGGATCGGGAATCGGGTTGAACACTGAAGCTTTCTTT
TRBJ2-3	TRBV7-6	-	-	CASSPSGGISTDTQYF	TGTGCCAGCAGTCCATCGGGGGGCATTAGCACAGATACGCAGTATTTT
TRBJ1-5	TRBV6-2/TRBV6-3	TRBD1	-	CASSTGQNNQPQHF	TGTGCCAGCAGTACGGGACAGAACAATCAGCCCCAGCATTTT
TRBJ2-5	TRBV7-9	-	-	CASSPVWAVETQYF	TGTGCCAGCAGCCCGGTTTGGGCAGTAGAGACCCAGTACTTC
TRBJ1-2	TRBV14	TRBD1	few	CASSRQGSNYGYTF	TGTGCCAGCAGCCGACAGGGCTCTAACTATGGCTACACCTTC
TRBJ1-4	TRBV28	-	-	CASSSTGRINEKLFF	TGTGCCAGCAGTTCGACGGGACGGATTAATGAAAAACTGTTTTTT
TRBJ2-7	TRBV5-1	TRBD1	-	CASSAGQGAYEQYF	TGCGCCAGCAGCGCGGGACAGGGGGCCTACGAGCAGTACTTC
TRBJ1-2	TRBV14	-	-	CASSQGGSYGYTF	TGTGCCAGCAGCCAAGGCGGATCCTATGGCTACACCTTC
TRBJ2-5	TRBV7-9	-	once	CASSSRAAGETQYF	TGTGCCAGTAGCAGTCGGGCGGCGGGAGAGACCCAGTACTTC
TRBJ2-2	TRBV10-3	-	once	CAISESAGGGPGELFF	TGTGCCATCAGTGAGTCGGCAGGAGGGGGGCCCGGGGAGCTGTTTTTT